This TCR beta chain derives from a study of molecular identifiers for immune sequencing clone quantification. Study summary: The replicates split RNA from around 20,000 or 100,000 naive CD8 cells five ways and sequenced four.

Per germline, CDR1 MDHEN and CDR2 SYDVKM. The length of the CDR3 is 12 residues. Methods described previously, with TCR primers listed, were used for bulk TCR libraries. TCRdb ran MiXCR on the PCR reads and lists one entry per CDR3 protein. The sample yields roughly 90,000 distinct CDR3 sequences, nearly 25% seen once. Naive CD8 T cells were picked out by sorting for CD8+CD4-CCR7+CD45RA+. A word on this clonotype: Its antigen remains unidentified. At one boundary the junction diverges from the germline segment, which might be a read error.

Overall study results and limits: Clonotypes topping 20 RNA copies carried over 99% of effector molecules but under 1% of naive ones.

V gene TRBV28 combines with J gene TRBJ1-1; D unclear. The sample was naive CD8+ T cells from blood, with Jurkat cell RNA spiked in. Regarding subset: FACS-sorted CD8+CD4-CCR7+CD45RA+ naive T cells. The TCR sequence derives from a human donor in good health. Some libraries in this study had Jurkat cell RNA spiked in. In DNA, the CDR3 is TGTGCCAGCAGTACACCGAACACTGAAGCTTCCTTT. It encodes CASSTPNTEASF.